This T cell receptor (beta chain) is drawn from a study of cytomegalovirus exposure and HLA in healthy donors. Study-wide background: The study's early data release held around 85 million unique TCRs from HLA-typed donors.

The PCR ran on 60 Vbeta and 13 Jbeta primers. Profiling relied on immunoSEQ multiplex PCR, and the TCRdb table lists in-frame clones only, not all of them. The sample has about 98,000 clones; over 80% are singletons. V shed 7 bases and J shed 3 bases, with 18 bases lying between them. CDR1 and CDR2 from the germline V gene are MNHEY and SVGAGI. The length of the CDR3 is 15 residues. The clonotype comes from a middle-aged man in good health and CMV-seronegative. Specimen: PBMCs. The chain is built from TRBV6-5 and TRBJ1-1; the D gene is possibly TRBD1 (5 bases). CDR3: CASTVGGRGYTEAFF. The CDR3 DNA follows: TGTGCCAGCACGGTGGGGGGACGCGGCTACACTGAAGCTTTCTTT.